Detailed here is one T cell receptor beta chain. The CDR3 regions of TCR beta were amplified from RNA transcripts. TCR CDR3 underwent first-round RT-PCR with the HTBI primer set. MiXCR, run by TCRdb on the multiplex PCR reads, gives a single entry per CDR3 protein. The data hold a few hundred thousand distinct CDR3 sequences, with under 25% observed a single time. It was 8 to 10 ml of fresh peripheral blood that supplied the PBMCs. This sample is part of a study of T cells in Graves' hyperthyroidism and ophthalmopathy. Study information: Peripheral blood was acquired at first diagnosis, ahead of any therapy whatsoever.

The CDR3 is made up of 15 amino acids. CDR1 and CDR2 from the germline V gene are DFQATT and SNEGSKA (reference sequence). Trimming pared 5 bases from V and 2 bases from J, leaving 15 bases between. Specimen: blood. The source is a woman in her 70s with Graves' ophthalmopathy. J is TRBJ2-2 and V is TRBV20-1; no clear D. The CDR3 sequence is CSAAATGGNTGELFF. DNA for the CDR3: TGCAGTGCTGCAGCTACTGGCGGAAACACCGGGGAGCTGTTTTTT.